Below are 15 T cell receptor beta chains sequenced from a single sample in a study of tumor-infiltrating lymphocytes in oesophageal squamous cell carcinoma. MiXCR, run by TCRdb on the PCR reads, gives a single entry per CDR3 protein. The repertoire consists of nearly 20,000 distinct CDR3 sequences, with 35% to 45% occurring once and the leading ten covering roughly 42%. The sequenced sample was esophageal tumor tissue. Receptors originate from a male donor with esophageal squamous cell carcinoma.

This clonotype has at least ten counts. This chain uses TRBV7-9 with TRBJ2-7; 10 bases map to TRBD1. This CDR3 spans 15 amino acids. Germline CDR1 reads SEHNR; CDR2 reads FQNEAQ (reference sequence). V was clipped by 5 bases and J by 0 bases; unmatched bases: 4. CDR3 DNA: TGTGCCAGCAGCAACCGGGACAGGGGCTCCTACGAGCAGTACTTC. It yields the protein CASSNRDRGSYEQYF. Full variable domain (missing parts from reference TRBV7-9 and TRBJ2-7): DTGVSQNPRHKITKRGQNVTFRCDPISEHNRLYWYRQTLGQGPEFLTYFQNEAQLEKSRLLSDRFSAERPKGSFSTLEIQRTEQGDSAMYLCASSNRDRGSYEQYFGPGTRLTVT.

The rearrangement uses TRBV7-3 and TRBJ2-6; D tentatively reads TRBD1 or TRBD2 (6 bases each). The assigned J gene may be wrong: the sequence end matches TRBJ2-7 better. Germline V lookup: CDR1 SGHTA, CDR2 FQGTGA. The CDR3 totals 15 residues. The CDR3 loop reads CASSLNPGAIGEQYF. For the CDR3, the DNA is TGTGCCAGCAGCTTAAATCCGGGGGCGATTGGCGAGCAGTACTTC.

Notes on this clonotype: The junction shows a germline mismatch at one end, possibly a read error. The rearrangement uses TRBV6-1 and TRBJ1-6; D remains unclear. Per the germline V gene, CDR1 is MNHNS and CDR2 is SASEGT. The CDR3 runs to 13 residues. CDR3 DNA: TGTGCCAGCAGTTGGGCCCGATCCTACGAGCAGTACTTT. Translation: CASSWARSYEQYF.

The V and J genes are TRBV12-3 or TRBV12-4 and TRBJ2-6, with 10 bases fitting TRBD1. The CDR3 is 15 residues long. J gave up 2 bases and V 6 bases, and 1 base lay outside the gene matches. The CDR3 DNA sequence: TGTGCCAGCAGGGGGACAGGGGCTGGGGCCAACGTCCTGACTTTC. Translating gives CASRGTGAGANVLTF.

Worth noting for this clonotype: The junction differs from germline at one of its ends, possibly a read error. This rearrangement joins TRBV7-7 to TRBJ2-1; 8 bases match TRBD2. Germline assignment: CDR1 SSHAT and CDR2 FNYEAQ (reference sequence). The CDR3 runs to 13 residues. CDR3 in DNA: TGTGCTAGCAGCTTAGCGGGGTTCAATGAGCAGTTCTTC. This gives the protein CASSLAGFNEQFF. The entire variable domain, with the rest obtained from reference TRBV7-7 and TRBJ2-1, is as follows: GAGVSQSPRYKVTKRGQDVTLRCDPISSHATLYWYQQALGQGPEFLTYFNYEAQPDKSGLPSDRFSAERPEGSISTLTIQRTEQRDSAMYRCASSLAGFNEQFFGPGTRLTVL.

The chain couples TRBV7-3 to TRBJ2-1; 11 bases fit TRBD1. This CDR3 has 14 amino acids. The V gene's germline CDR1 is SGHTA and CDR2 FQGTGA. After removal of 5 bases from V and 9 bases from J, the junction contained 6 bases not matched to a gene. The CDR3 reads CASSDRTGGGEQFF. CDR3 DNA sequence: TGTGCCAGCAGCGACCGGACAGGGGGCGGTGAGCAGTTCTTC.

This chain uses TRBV20-1 with TRBJ2-3, with D perhaps matching TRBD1 (6 bases). Deletions cut 4 bases from V and 2 bases from J, with 10 bases between. Germline V CDR1 and CDR2: DFQATT, SNEGSKA (reference sequence). CDR3 length equals 13 residues. CDR3 DNA sequence: TGCAGTGCTACAGGGGCCCCCACAGATACGCAGTATTTT. Protein: CSATGAPTDTQYF.

This clonotype counts as medium-sized (0.01 to 0.1%). This chain's CDR3 is CASSFKAYEQYF. The DNA of the CDR3 is TGTGCCAGCAGCTTTAAAGCCTACGAGCAGTACTTC. The chain carries TRBV7-9 and TRBJ2-7; D is uncertain. The CDR3 has 12 amino acids. The ends were cut back, 3 bases at V and 2 bases at J, with 5 bases in the middle. Germline loops: CDR1 SEHNR, CDR2 FQNEAQ (reference sequence).

The chain couples TRBV6-1 to TRBJ2-7; D unresolved. TRBJ2-5 explains the end of the DNA better; the J call may be wrong. In germline, CDR1 is MNHNS, CDR2 SASEGT. The CDR3 is 17 residues long. The CDR3 reads CASSDNYRRKPQETQYF. The CDR3 region has the DNA TGTGCCAGCAGTGATAATTATCGGAGAAAACCCCAAGAGACCCAGTACTTC.

This clonotype was counted ten times or more. The gene calls are TRBV6-4 and TRBJ2-3; 10 nucleotides agree with TRBD2. Germline lookup yields CDR1 MRHNA and CDR2 SNTAGT. The CDR3 runs 15 residues. V lost 2 bases to trimming and J lost 2 bases; unmatched junction nucleotides: 1. CDR3 sequence: CASSDGTSDTDTQYF. The DNA of the CDR3 is TGTGCCAGCAGTGACGGGACTAGCGACACAGATACGCAGTATTTT.

This clonotype appeared many times. This CDR3 is CAISPDRVVYEQYF. CDR3 nucleotide sequence: TGTGCCATCAGTCCCGACAGGGTGGTCTACGAGCAGTACTTC. The genes are TRBV10-3 and TRBJ2-7, with 7 positions matching TRBD1. J lost 3 bases, V lost 5 bases, and 7 bases had no gene match. CDR3 size: 14 residues. The germline V gene has CDR1 ENHRY and CDR2 SYGVKD.

In the case of this clonotype: The junction differs from germline at one of its ends, possibly a read error. The CDR3 DNA is TGTGCCAGCAGCTTCGGACAAGGACCCCTCCACTTC. Residues: CASSFGQGPLHF. This chain uses TRBV7-9 with TRBJ2-5; D is perhaps TRBD1 (5 bases). Germline V gene sequence: CDR1 SEHNR, CDR2 FQNEAQ (reference sequence). The CDR3 is 12 amino acids.

This clonotype appeared many times. The chain carries TRBV7-3 and TRBJ2-1; 9 nucleotides line up with TRBD1. The ends lost 5 bases at V and 2 bases at J; junction bases unmatched: 1. CDR3 size: 14 residues. From germline, CDR1 is SGHTA and CDR2 FQGTGA. CDR3 bases: TGTGCCAGCAGCCGGGACAGGGCCTACAATGAGCAGTTCTTC. Translation gives CASSRDRAYNEQFF.

The J gene is TRBJ2-7, the V gene TRBV4-3; the match to TRBD2 covers 9 bases. V was clipped by 1 base and J by 7 bases; unmatched bases: 11. The germline gives CDR1 LGHNA, CDR2 YSLEER. The CDR3 sequence is 16 residues long. The CDR3 DNA is TGCGCCAGCAGCCAAGTTTCCGGCGGGGGGGTCGATGAGCAGTACTTC. It codes for CASSQVSGGGVDEQYF.

This clonotype appeared many times. This sequence joins TRBV6-4 and TRBJ2-1, with 14 bases fitting TRBD2. CDR1 MRHNA and CDR2 SNTAGT come from the germline V gene. Trimming at V came to 3 bases and at J to 8 bases, leaving 3 bases not matched to a gene. The CDR3 spans 15 residues. The CDR3 DNA is TGTGCCAGCAGTGAAGGGACTAGCGGGAGCCATGAGCAGTTCTTC. Translation: CASSEGTSGSHEQFF.